Each of the 32 T cell receptor beta chains below was sequenced from the same sample in a study of T cells in Graves' hyperthyroidism and ophthalmopathy. The investigators amplified TCR beta CDR3 regions from RNA transcripts. When the TCR CDR3 underwent first-round RT-PCR, the HTBI primer set was used. TCRdb re-called the multiplex PCR reads through MiXCR, storing one row per CDR3 protein. The data hold over 300,000 distinct CDR3 sequences, with 12% to 15% observed a single time. Sequenced material: blood. These receptors all come from a middle-aged woman with Graves' ophthalmopathy.

This clonotype appeared many times. The rearrangement joins TRBV6-1 to TRBJ1-4; TRBD1 might be the D (5 bases). The germline V gene has CDR1 MNHNS and CDR2 SASEGT. V shed 0 bases and J shed 10 bases, with 12 bases lying between them. The CDR3 runs 14 residues. The CDR3 here is CASSEAGRTGKLFF. The CDR3, as DNA: TGTGCCAGCAGTGAAGCAGGCAGAACAGGAAAACTGTTTTTT.

This clonotype occurred many times. This rearrangement joins TRBV28 to TRBJ1-4; 7 bases line up with TRBD1. V trimming: 1 base; J trimming: 8 bases; junction bases outside the gene matches: 13. Looked up from germline, CDR1 is MDHEN and CDR2 is SYDVKM. This CDR3 is built from 17 residues. As DNA, the CDR3 is TGTGCCAGCAGTTTATCGGGGTTAACAGGGGAGGGAGAAAAACTGTTTTTT. It encodes CASSLSGLTGEGEKLFF.

This clonotype came up a few times. This chain links TRBV3-1 with TRBJ1-1, with D perhaps matching TRBD1 (6 bases). CDR3 length: 14 residues. The germline V gene has CDR1 LGHDT and CDR2 YNNKEL (reference sequence). V shed 1 base and J shed 4 bases, with 10 bases lying between them. The CDR3 sequence is CASSQASGVTEAFF. CDR3 nucleotide sequence: TGTGCCAGCAGCCAAGCCTCAGGGGTCACTGAAGCTTTCTTT. Using reference TRBV3-1 and TRBJ1-1 for the parts outside the CDR3, the full variable domain is DTAVSQTPKYLVTQMGNDKSIKCEQNLGHDTMYWYKQDSKKFLKIMFSYNNKELIINETVPNRFSPKSPDKAHLNLHINSLELGDSAVYFCASSQASGVTEAFFGQGTRLTVV.

This clonotype occurred many times. The genes are TRBV2 and TRBJ1-6, with D unclear. Trimming cost V 6 bases and J 4 bases, with 10 bases left between them. This CDR3 is 14 amino acids long. In germline, CDR1 is SNHLY, CDR2 FYNNEI. This CDR3 is CASRRNSYNSPLHF. The DNA of the CDR3 is TGTGCCAGCAGGAGGAATTCTTATAATTCACCCCTCCACTTT.

The genes are TRBV5-4 and TRBJ2-3; TRBD2 agrees at 11 bases. Germline V lookup: CDR1 SGHNT, CDR2 YYREEE (reference sequence). V shed 0 bases and J 5 bases; nucleotides not matched to a gene: 11. The CDR3 extends over 18 amino acids. The CDR3 loop is CASSLVAGGPPHRDTQYF. The DNA of the CDR3 is TGTGCCAGCAGCTTGGTAGCGGGAGGGCCCCCCCACCGAGATACGCAGTATTTT.

This clonotype has a count of ten or more. This chain connects TRBV20-1 to TRBJ1-5; the D is unclear. V gave up 0 bases and J gave up 3 bases, with 12 bases separating them. The CDR3 covers 15 residues. The germline V gene encodes CDR1 DFQATT and CDR2 SNEGSKA (reference sequence). CDR3 residues: CSARDRFRPNQPQHF. The DNA of the CDR3 is TGCAGTGCTAGAGATCGATTCAGGCCCAATCAGCCCCAGCATTTT.

This clonotype was recorded many times. The rearrangement joins TRBV24-1 to TRBJ1-2; D perhaps matches TRBD1 (5 bases). V gave up 3 bases and J gave up 4 bases, with 17 bases separating them. There are 16 residues in the CDR3. CDR1 and CDR2 (germline): KGHDR, SFDVKD. CDR3 nucleotides: TGTGCCACCAGTGATAAAGGGGCAGCGACCTTCTATGGCTACACCTTC. Protein product: CATSDKGAATFYGYTF.

This clonotype was seen many times. This sequence joins TRBV7-9 and TRBJ2-5, with no clear D. The CDR3 has 13 amino acids. The germline CDR1 and CDR2 sequences are SEHNR and FQNEAQ (reference sequence). The V end lost 2 bases, the J end lost 5 bases, and 9 bases lay between the germline ends. This chain's CDR3 is CASSLIPLETQYF. The DNA of the CDR3 is TGTGCCAGCAGCTTAATACCCCTTGAGACCCAGTACTTC.

This clonotype was seen at least ten times. The gene calls are TRBV2 and TRBJ1-1; D ambiguous. Trimming took off 6 bases at V and 5 bases at J, with 19 bases between the two ends. This CDR3 region has 15 residues. The V gene's germline CDR1 is SNHLY and CDR2 FYNNEI. In DNA, the CDR3 is TGTGCCAGCAGAGACCGAGCGGGCGTGGGGACTGAAGCTTTCTTT. Protein: CASRDRAGVGTEAFF.

This clonotype turned up a few times. The chain carries TRBV7-9 and TRBJ2-1; D gene unclear. The CDR3 extends over 15 amino acids. Germline values: CDR1 SEHNR, CDR2 FQNEAQ (reference sequence). V was shortened by 5 bases and J by 1 base, with 12 bases between the two germline ends. The CDR3 loop reads CASSLRRSSYNEQFF. CDR3 nucleotide sequence: TGTGCCAGCAGCCTTCGGCGGTCGTCCTACAATGAGCAGTTCTTC.

This clonotype was seen repeatedly, ten times or more. The genes are TRBV11-2 and TRBJ2-1; either TRBD1 or TRBD2 may supply D (5 bases each). CDR1 and CDR2 from the germline V gene are SGHAT and FQNNGV. The CDR3 is 11 residues long. Trimming shortened V by 3 bases and J by 12 bases, and 9 bases separated the two germline ends. CDR3 sequence reads: CASSFGGVQFF. CDR3 DNA: TGTGCCAGCAGCTTTGGGGGAGTGCAGTTCTTC.

The sample holds many counts of this clonotype. The chain recombines TRBV9 with TRBJ1-3; D is unclear. V was pared by 0 bases and J by 4 bases, with 5 bases between. The CDR3 length is 13 residues. Per the germline V gene, CDR1 is SGDLS and CDR2 is YYNGEE. CDR3 protein: CASSVVDGNTIYF. The CDR3 coding sequence is TGTGCCAGCAGCGTAGTGGACGGAAACACCATATATTTT.

This clonotype was found a few times. The chain is built from TRBV28 and TRBJ2-7; the D is unclear. Trimming stripped 6 bases from V and 4 bases from J, with 7 bases between. The CDR3 is 11 amino acids. The germline V gene has CDR1 MDHEN and CDR2 SYDVKM. CDR3 sequence: CASSEKYEQYF. As DNA, the CDR3 is TGTGCCAGCAGCGAGAAGTACGAGCAGTACTTC.

The table lists this clonotype with a few counts. The rearrangement joins TRBV16 to TRBJ2-3; no definite D call. The CDR3 is 17 residues long. The V gene lost 0 bases and the J gene lost 0 bases, with 13 bases spanning the gap. The germline V gene encodes CDR1 KGHSY and CDR2 FQNENV. CDR3 region: CASSQSPPPGSTDTQYF. Written as DNA, the CDR3 is TGTGCCAGCAGCCAATCCCCCCCGCCAGGTAGCACAGATACGCAGTATTTT.

This rearrangement joins TRBV7-9 to TRBJ2-3; the match to TRBD1 covers 9 bases. The CDR3 extends over 14 amino acids. V lost 7 bases, J lost 2 bases, and 4 bases stayed unmatched. Germline CDR1 and CDR2: SEHNR and FQNEAQ (reference sequence). The CDR3 region is CASNGQGITDTQYF. As DNA, the CDR3 is TGTGCCAGCAATGGACAGGGGATCACAGATACGCAGTATTTT.

This clonotype was seen ten or more times. This chain links TRBV29-1 with TRBJ2-3, with TRBD2 as a possible D gene (5 bases). Germline lookup yields CDR1 SQVTM and CDR2 ANQGSEA. V was shortened by 8 bases and J by 2 bases, with 11 bases between the two germline ends. The CDR3 spans 12 residues. The CDR3 region is CSMTTTTDTQYF. DNA for the CDR3: TGCAGCATGACTACCACCACAGATACGCAGTATTTT.

The sample holds a few counts of this clonotype. The chain uses TRBV5-4 and TRBJ1-4; 7 bases match TRBD1. Germline V lookup: CDR1 SGHNT, CDR2 YYREEE (reference sequence). V trimming: 0 bases; J trimming: 8 bases; junction bases outside the gene matches: 10. The CDR3 has 16 amino acids. The CDR3, as DNA: TGTGCCAGCAGCTTGGATACAGGGGCCCTTGGGGAAAAACTGTTTTTT. Translating gives CASSLDTGALGEKLFF. Supplemented by reference TRBV5-4 and TRBJ1-4, the full variable domain reads ETGVTQSPTHLIKTRGQQVTLRCSSQSGHNTVSWYQQALGQGPQFIFQYYREEENGRGNFPPRFSGLQFPNYSSELNVNALELDDSALYLCASSLDTGALGEKLFFGSGTQLSVL.

Ten or more counts support this clonotype. CDR3 bases: TGTGCCATCAGGCGGGACAGGGGTCCCAACGAGCAGTACTTC. Translated: CAIRRDRGPNEQYF. The chain combines TRBV10-3 with TRBJ2-7, with 10 nucleotides matching TRBD1. The CDR3 has 14 residues. V lost 6 bases, J lost 5 bases, and 7 bases stayed unmatched. Germline CDR1 reads ENHRY; CDR2 reads SYGVKD.

A few counts support this clonotype. The V and J genes are TRBV9 and TRBJ2-1, with 9 bases that match TRBD2. With 0 bases clipped from V and 3 bases from J, the junction kept 4 bases outside the gene matches. Germline loops: CDR1 SGDLS, CDR2 YYNGEE. The CDR3 covers 16 residues. This CDR3 reads CASSVVASGNYNEQFF. The CDR3 region has the DNA TGTGCCAGCAGCGTAGTTGCTAGCGGGAACTACAATGAGCAGTTCTTC.

In this sample, this clonotype turned up many times. The chain has TRBV6-1 and TRBJ1-6; D is undetermined. The CDR3 is 14 residues long. V was shortened by 6 bases and J by 6 bases, with 12 bases between the two germline ends. CDR1 is MNHNS and CDR2 is SASEGT in the germline V gene. The CDR3 DNA reads as TGTGCCAGCAGACAAGTTAGTTTTAATTCACCCCTCCACTTT. It codes for CASRQVSFNSPLHF.

This clonotype was recorded at least ten times. The CDR3 region has the DNA TGCAGCACTAGACAGGGGTGGAACACTGAAGCTTTCTTT. This sequence encodes CSTRQGWNTEAFF. The chain combines TRBV29-1 with TRBJ1-1, with 8 nucleotides matching TRBD1. V was clipped by 8 bases and J by 1 base; unmatched bases: 6. Germline assignment: CDR1 SQVTM and CDR2 ANQGSEA. CDR3 size: 13 residues.

The chain uses TRBV6-1 and TRBJ2-1, with a weak D call TRBD2 (5 bases). The CDR3 spans 15 residues. Germline V gene sequence: CDR1 MNHNS, CDR2 SASEGT. V shed 6 bases and J shed 7 bases, with 19 bases lying between them. CDR3 coding DNA: TGTGCCAGCAGGCCCCGGGCCGAGGGCTGGAATGAGCAGTTCTTC. Protein sequence: CASRPRAEGWNEQFF.

The genes are TRBV11-1 and TRBJ2-2; D may be TRBD1 or TRBD2 (5 bases each). The V gene's germline CDR1 is SGHAT and CDR2 FQDESV (reference sequence). Deletions cut 1 base from V and 4 bases from J, with 10 bases between. This CDR3 is built from 15 residues. CDR3 region: CASSLEGTATGELFF. The CDR3 DNA reads TGTGCCAGCAGCTTAGAGGGGACCGCCACCGGGGAGCTGTTTTTT.

This clonotype appeared many times. The chain joins TRBV12-3 or TRBV12-4 to TRBJ1-2; D call uncertain. The CDR3 has 16 residues. Trimming stripped 2 bases from V and 8 bases from J, with 21 bases between. This CDR3 is CASSLSLNSPPWGYTF. The DNA for the CDR3 is TGTGCCAGCAGTTTAAGTCTGAACAGCCCGCCTTGGGGCTACACCTTC.

This clonotype was picked up a small number of times. The chain uses TRBV29-1 and TRBJ1-5, with unresolved D. V was shortened by 0 bases and J by 7 bases, with 7 bases between the two germline ends. The germline CDR1 and CDR2 sequences are SQVTM and ANQGSEA. This CDR3 region has 12 residues. In nucleotides, the CDR3 is TGCAGCGTTGAAGAAGTGGGGCAGCCCCAGCATTTT. This codes for CSVEEVGQPQHF.

This clonotype was seen ten or more times. The chain has TRBV28 and TRBJ2-5; D ambiguous. CDR1 is MDHEN, CDR2 SYDVKM, per germline. The length of the CDR3 is 16 residues. V lost 3 bases to trimming and J lost 4 bases, with 18 bases between them. CDR3 region: CASSFPFGPWGETQYF. The CDR3 coding sequence is TGTGCCAGCAGTTTTCCCTTCGGGCCCTGGGGAGAGACCCAGTACTTC.

The rearrangement joins TRBV30 to TRBJ2-1, with D perhaps given as TRBD1 or TRBD2 (5 bases each). This CDR3 is built from 15 residues. Germline values: CDR1 GTSNPN, CDR2 SVGIG (reference sequence). Deletions cut 2 bases from V and 8 bases from J, with 19 bases between. The CDR3: CAWSPGPLNIDEQFF. The CDR3 region has the DNA TGTGCCTGGAGTCCGGGACCACTTAATATCGATGAGCAGTTCTTC.

This clonotype was recorded at least ten times. The chain has TRBV6-1 and TRBJ1-6, with 9 bases fitting TRBD1. The CDR3 spans 16 residues. The ends lost 2 bases at V and 8 bases at J; junction bases unmatched: 7. The germline gives CDR1 MNHNS, CDR2 SASEGT. The CDR3 region is CASSEPGTGRHSPLHF. The CDR3 bases are TGTGCCAGCAGTGAACCGGGGACAGGGAGGCATTCACCCCTCCACTTT.

This clonotype has ten or more counts. The chain joins TRBV28 to TRBJ2-5; D may be TRBD2 (5 bases). With 1 base removed from V and 5 bases from J, the gap between germline ends came to 17 bases. Germline V gene data show CDR1 as MDHEN and CDR2 as SYDVKM. There are 16 residues in the CDR3. The CDR3 here is CASSLSLAAIGETQYF. DNA for the CDR3: TGTGCCAGCAGTTTATCCCTAGCCGCTATCGGGGAGACCCAGTACTTC.

This clonotype has a count of ten or more. The chain recombines TRBV29-1 with TRBJ2-7, with TRBD1 matching over 8 bases. The germline CDR1 and CDR2 sequences are SQVTM and ANQGSEA. V was clipped by 0 bases and J by 3 bases; unmatched bases: 13. This CDR3 region has 17 residues. CDR3 sequence reads: CSVEDWSEDRAFYEQYF. DNA for the CDR3: TGCAGCGTTGAAGATTGGTCTGAGGACAGGGCCTTCTACGAGCAGTACTTC.

The chain carries TRBV6-9 and TRBJ2-2, with TRBD2 identical over 13 bases. Germline loops: CDR1 MNHGY, CDR2 SVAAGI. Trimming cost V 4 bases and J 4 bases; bases outside gene matches: 6. This CDR3 is 17 amino acids long. CDR3 residues: CASSSLAGGRGTGELFF. CDR3 DNA sequence: TGTGCCAGCAGTTCACTAGCGGGAGGGCGAGGCACCGGGGAGCTGTTTTTT.

In the case of this clonotype: A much bigger clone sits one base away, suggesting this may be a read error. The chain carries TRBV28 and TRBJ2-5; D possibly matches TRBD1 or TRBD2 (5 bases each). Trimming took 4 bases from V and 2 from J, leaving 14 bases between them. Germline V gene lookup returns CDR1 MDHEN and CDR2 SYDVKM. The length of the CDR3 is 15 residues. CDR3 amino acids: CASSSRKWGQETQYF. The CDR3 nucleotides are TGTGCCAGCAGTTCAAGGAAATGGGGGCAAGAGACCCAGTACTTC.